The T cell receptor (beta chain) under discussion was sequenced for a study of blood T cell repertoires in COVID-19. Under the authors' procedure: Reference gene primer amplification gave nucleated cell count estimates. The repertoire was sequenced with immunoSEQ multiplex PCR; TCRdb's copy has only in-frame clones and lacks some. The V and J calls and clone size were taken over from that table, and D and trimming were inferred from the DNA. The sample lists over 300,000 clones, 86% occurring once. This CDR3 region has 15 residues. The V end lost 6 bases, the J end lost 7 bases, and 21 bases lay between the germline ends. Germline assignment: CDR1 MNHEY and CDR2 SVGAGI.

The chain employs TRBV6-5 and TRBJ1-1; D is possibly TRBD1 (6 bases). This TCR was recovered from a woman aged 50 to 65 with acute or convalescent COVID-19. Sequencing used peripheral blood. CDR3 nucleotides: TGTGCCAGCAGGGGCGATAACAGGGTAAGGGGTGAAGCTTTCTTT. As protein: CASRGDNRVRGEAFF.